Below are 21 T cell receptor beta chains sequenced from a single sample in a study of CD8 T cells in ankylosing spondylitis. The study's findings and limits: Characteristic of ankylosing spondylitis blood, it appeared, was a TCR beta motif comprising several highly homologous variants.

TCRdb redid the calling of the 5' RACE reads with MiXCR, one entry per CDR3 protein. The sample has roughly 440,000 distinct CDR3 sequences, 17% seen once. Their antigens remain unidentified. The sample taken for sequencing was blood, either unsorted or a sorted T cell fraction (not recorded which). The receptors shown here come from a male donor with ankylosing spondylitis.

This chain connects TRBV2 to TRBJ1-4; TRBD1 is a possible D gene (5 bases). Germline V gives CDR1 SNHLY, CDR2 FYNNEI. The germline V and J ends were trimmed by 6 bases and 4 bases, with 12 bases remaining between them. The CDR3 runs to 14 residues. Here the CDR3 DNA reads TGTGCCAGCAGCAAACCCGGGGGTAATGAAAAACTGTTTTTT. Translated, it gives CASSKPGGNEKLFF.

This clonotype occurred a few times. The genes are TRBV5-1 and TRBJ2-3; D is possibly TRBD1 (5 bases). Germline V gene lookup returns CDR1 SGHRS and CDR2 YFSETQ. V was clipped by 7 bases and J by 1 base, with 10 bases between them. There are 13 residues in the CDR3. CDR3 bases: TGCGCCAGCTGCAGGGATGGCACAGATACGCAGTATTTT. Its protein product is CASCRDGTDTQYF.

The chain is built from TRBV2 and TRBJ1-2; tentative D call: TRBD1 (6 bases). Trimming took 7 bases from V and 4 from J, leaving 22 bases between them. CDR1 is SNHLY, CDR2 FYNNEI, per germline. This CDR3 contains 16 residues. This chain's CDR3 is CASKGEAGRLLYGYTF. CDR3 bases: TGTGCCAGCAAGGGGGAAGCGGGACGGCTTCTCTATGGCTACACCTTC.

The chain has TRBV7-3 and TRBJ2-3; perhaps TRBD1 as D (5 bases). Trimming pared 5 bases from V and 8 bases from J, leaving 14 bases between. CDR3 size: 13 residues. Germline V gene data show CDR1 as SGHTA and CDR2 as FQGTGA. This CDR3 reads CASSPTPRGTQYF. The CDR3 DNA reads TGTGCCAGCAGCCCTACTCCAAGGGGTACGCAGTATTTT.

This clonotype has only one observation. This chain uses TRBV7-2 with TRBJ2-5; no clear D. Trimming left V 5 bases short and J 1 base short, with 14 bases between. The CDR3 length is 15 residues. Per the germline V gene, CDR1 is SGHTA and CDR2 is FQGNSA. CDR3 nucleotides: TGTGCCAGCAGCCCCCACGCCTCACGCCAAGAGACCCAGTACTTC. Its translation: CASSPHASRQETQYF.

V usage is TRBV4-2 and J usage is TRBJ1-2; D perhaps matches TRBD1 (5 bases). The V end lost 5 bases, the J end lost 3 bases, and 13 bases lay between the germline ends. This CDR3 has 14 residues. Germline V CDR1 and CDR2: LGHNA, YNFKEQ. As DNA, the CDR3 is TGTGCCAGCAGCTCAAAGACAGTAGACTATGGCTACACCTTC. It is translated as CASSSKTVDYGYTF.

This clonotype was counted a few times. This rearrangement joins TRBV20-1 to TRBJ2-1; possible D gene TRBD2, 5 bases. CDR1 and CDR2 (germline): DFQATT, SNEGSKA (reference sequence). Trimming shortened V by 1 base and J by 0 bases, and 10 bases separated the two germline ends. The length of the CDR3 is 15 residues. The CDR3 reads CSARAERISYNEQFF. In nucleotides, the CDR3 is TGCAGTGCTAGAGCGGAGCGGATCTCCTACAATGAGCAGTTCTTC.

This clonotype came up a few times. The genes are TRBV19 and TRBJ1-2, with D unresolved. Germline assignment: CDR1 LNHDA and CDR2 SQIVND (reference sequence). V was trimmed by 6 bases and J by 4 bases, leaving 15 bases between them. The CDR3 covers 14 residues. The CDR3 bases are TGTGCCAGTAGGGGCGGGAGCCTCGGCTATGGCTACACCTTC. Encoded protein: CASRGGSLGYGYTF.

This clonotype was counted a few times. V gene TRBV10-3 combines with J gene TRBJ2-5, with TRBD2 matching over 9 bases. Germline V gene sequence: CDR1 ENHRY, CDR2 SYGVKD. The CDR3 spans 17 residues. J lost 5 bases, V lost 4 bases, and 14 bases had no gene match. CDR3: CAISGGGLIAGDETQYF. The DNA for the CDR3 is TGTGCCATCAGTGGGGGGGGACTTATAGCGGGAGATGAGACCCAGTACTTC.

The chain carries TRBV24-1 and TRBJ2-3; D possibly corresponds to TRBD2 (5 bases). The V gene lost 9 bases and the J gene lost 6 bases, with 18 bases spanning the gap. Looked up from germline, CDR1 is KGHDR and CDR2 is SFDVKD. The CDR3 is made up of 14 amino acids. CDR3: CATRAAKPSDTQYF. The CDR3 bases are TGTGCCACCCGAGCGGCGAAGCCCTCGGATACGCAGTATTTT.

This clonotype was found a few times. This chain connects TRBV20-1 to TRBJ2-3; 8 bases match TRBD2. Trimming cost V 5 bases and J 2 bases; bases outside gene matches: 9. Germline assignment: CDR1 DFQATT and CDR2 SNEGSKA (reference sequence). CDR3 length: 15 amino acids. The CDR3 DNA follows: TGCAGTGCTCGCATAGCGGGAATGAACACAGATACGCAGTATTTT. Protein: CSARIAGMNTDTQYF.

This clonotype was counted between two and nine times. The CDR3 spells CASSPGLAGVGEQYF. The CDR3 bases are TGTGCCAGCAGTCCCGGACTAGCGGGAGTTGGCGAGCAGTACTTC. This sequence joins TRBV28 and TRBJ2-7; 13 nucleotides align to TRBD2. Trimming cost V 5 bases and J 6 bases; bases outside gene matches: 7. This CDR3 has 15 amino acids. CDR1 and CDR2 (germline): MDHEN, SYDVKM.

V is TRBV12-3 or TRBV12-4 and J is TRBJ2-1, with 8 bases aligning to TRBD2. Trimming took 7 bases from V and 4 from J; bases not matched to a gene: 6. This CDR3 region has 14 residues. CDR3 loop: CASTLGGRYNEQFF. DNA for the CDR3: TGTGCCAGCACCCTTGGCGGGAGGTACAATGAGCAGTTCTTC.

The chain uses TRBV30 and TRBJ2-6; the D is unclear. The V end was cut by 5 bases, the J end by 1 base, with 6 bases between. The CDR3 runs to 13 residues. Germline V gene sequence: CDR1 GTSNPN, CDR2 SVGIG (reference sequence). Here the CDR3 reads CAWGNSGANVLTF. CDR3 in DNA: TGTGCCTGGGGGAATTCTGGGGCCAACGTCCTGACTTTC.

This clonotype was found a few times. The rearrangement joins TRBV6-1 to TRBJ1-2, with a possible D match to TRBD1 (6 bases). CDR1 and CDR2 from the germline V gene are MNHNS and SASEGT. V was pared by 4 bases and J by 6 bases, with 9 bases between. The CDR3 extends over 12 amino acids. In nucleotides, the CDR3 is TGTGCCAGCAGTGCCGGGGGCAATGGCTACACCTTC. This sequence encodes CASSAGGNGYTF.

This clonotype was seen a few times. The chain carries TRBV5-1 and TRBJ2-6, with 9 bases matching TRBD1. J lost 0 bases, V lost 6 bases, and 10 bases had no gene match. This CDR3 has 18 residues. The germline V gene encodes CDR1 SGHRS and CDR2 YFSETQ. DNA for the CDR3: TGCGCCAGCAACAAGAAGGGACAGGGAATCTCTGGGGCCAACGTCCTGACTTTC. It specifies CASNKKGQGISGANVLTF. Full variable domain (remainder filled in from reference TRBV5-1 and TRBJ2-6): KAGVTQTPRYLIKTRGQQVTLSCSPISGHRSVSWYQQTPGQGLQFLFEYFSETQRNKGNFPGRFSGRQFSNSRSEMNVSTLELGDSALYLCASNKKGQGISGANVLTFGAGSRLTVL.

Ten or more counts support this clonotype. This chain connects TRBV12-3 or TRBV12-4 to TRBJ1-5; TRBD1 is a possible D gene (5 bases). The CDR3 covers 15 residues. Trimming removed 3 bases from V and 1 base from J, with 10 bases in between. CDR3 nucleotides: TGTGCCAGCAGTTTTGTTGGACAAAGCAATCAGCCCCAGCATTTT. This encodes CASSFVGQSNQPQHF.

In its sample, this clonotype was seen a few times. The CDR3 here is CASSSRDREGEQFF. The CDR3 DNA reads as TGCGCCAGCAGCTCCCGGGACAGGGAAGGCGAGCAGTTCTTC. This rearrangement joins TRBV5-1 to TRBJ2-1; 9 bases map to TRBD1. V trimming: 3 bases; J trimming: 10 bases; junction bases outside the gene matches: 8. Germline-derived CDR1 and CDR2 are SGHRS and YFSETQ. There are 14 residues in the CDR3. The variable domain in full, completed from reference TRBV5-1 and TRBJ2-1, reads KAGVTQTPRYLIKTRGQQVTLSCSPISGHRSVSWYQQTPGQGLQFLFEYFSETQRNKGNFPGRFSGRQFSNSRSEMNVSTLELGDSALYLCASSSRDREGEQFFGPGTRLTVL.

V usage is TRBV9 and J usage is TRBJ2-7; 11 bases agree with TRBD1. This CDR3 has 15 residues. Germline V gene sequence: CDR1 SGDLS, CDR2 YYNGEE. Losses at the gene ends were 0 bases for V and 9 bases for J; bases not matched to a gene: 8. The CDR3 bases are TGTGCCAGCAGCGTAGCTCCCGGACAGGGGGCCAGGCAGTACTTC. This gives the protein CASSVAPGQGARQYF.

This clonotype was seen at least ten times. The V and J genes are TRBV7-2 and TRBJ2-7; D possibly uses TRBD1 or TRBD2 (6 bases each). CDR3 size: 15 residues. V was clipped by 2 bases and J by 4 bases, with 15 bases between them. The germline CDR1 and CDR2 sequences are SGHTA and FQGNSA. CDR3 amino acids: CASSLNRGPKYEQYF. For the CDR3, the DNA is TGTGCCAGCAGCTTAAACCGGGGGCCTAAATACGAGCAGTACTTC.

This clonotype has only a few counts. This chain uses TRBV6-2 or TRBV6-3 with TRBJ2-1, with a tentative D call TRBD2 (6 bases). This CDR3 contains 12 residues. Germline assignment: CDR1 MNHEY and CDR2 SVGEGT. V lost 6 bases to trimming and J lost 8 bases, with 11 bases between them. CDR3 in DNA: TGTGCCAGCAGGGACTACCTCGATGAGCAGTTCTTC. Translated, it gives CASRDYLDEQFF.